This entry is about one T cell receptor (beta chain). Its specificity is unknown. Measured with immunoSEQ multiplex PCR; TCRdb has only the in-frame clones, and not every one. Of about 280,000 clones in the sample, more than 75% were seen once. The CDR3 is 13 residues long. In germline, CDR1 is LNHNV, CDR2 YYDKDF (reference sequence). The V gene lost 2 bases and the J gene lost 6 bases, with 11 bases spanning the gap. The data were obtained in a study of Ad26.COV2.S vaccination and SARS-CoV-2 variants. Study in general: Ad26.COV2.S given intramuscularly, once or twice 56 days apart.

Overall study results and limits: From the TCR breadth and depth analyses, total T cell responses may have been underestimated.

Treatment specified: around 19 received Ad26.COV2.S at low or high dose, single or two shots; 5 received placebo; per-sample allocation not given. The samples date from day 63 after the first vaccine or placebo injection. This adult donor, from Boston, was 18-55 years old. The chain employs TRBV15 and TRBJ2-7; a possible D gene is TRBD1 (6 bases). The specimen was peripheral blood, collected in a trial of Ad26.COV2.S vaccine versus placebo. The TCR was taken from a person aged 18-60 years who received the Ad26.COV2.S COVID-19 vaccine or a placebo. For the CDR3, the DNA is TGTGCCACCAGCAGACTCCGAGGGGGCGAGCAGTACTTC. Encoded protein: CATSRLRGGEQYF.